This T cell receptor beta chain was profiled in a study of control samples from healthy donors and cancer patients. The germline V gene has CDR1 LGHDT and CDR2 YNNKEL (reference sequence). The CDR3 has 18 amino acids. J was trimmed by 5 bases and V by 3 bases; bases with no gene match: 16. Sequencing was performed with immunoSEQ multiplex PCR; in TCRdb, only in-frame clones are kept and a portion is missing. The data show roughly 130,000 clones, with 80% to 95% seen just once and over 2% held by the top ten. The rearrangement joins TRBV3-1 (or the pseudogene TRBV3-2) to TRBJ2-3; 8 bases align to TRBD2. Sequencing was performed on blood. This TCR came from a man younger than 35 in good health. CDR3 protein: CASSHARGAGVLGDTQYF. For the CDR3, the DNA is TGTGCCAGCAGCCACGCCAGGGGAGCGGGAGTATTGGGAGATACGCAGTATTTT.